This T cell receptor (beta chain) was captured by sequencing in a study of molecular identifiers for immune sequencing clone quantification. Libraries of bulk TCR were made by previously described methods (with listed TCR primers). TCRdb re-called the PCR reads with MiXCR, one entry per CDR3 protein. Among 100,000 or so distinct CDR3 sequences listed, roughly a third were seen once. This sequence was found in a human donor in good health. Some libraries in this study had Jurkat cell RNA spiked in. Material: naive CD8+ T cells from blood, with Jurkat cell RNA spiked in. Subset indicated: FACS-sorted CD8+CD4-CCR7+CD45RA+ naive T cells.

Here the CDR3 DNA reads TGTGCCAGTAGTATAGGGACGGCGGCAGCCAAAAACATTCAGTACTTC. It specifies CASSIGTAAAKNIQYF. V and J are TRBV19 and TRBJ2-4; no clear D gene. CDR3 length equals 16 residues. V was clipped by 1 base and J by 0 bases, with 10 bases between them. Germline V gene data show CDR1 as LNHDA and CDR2 as SQIVND (reference sequence).